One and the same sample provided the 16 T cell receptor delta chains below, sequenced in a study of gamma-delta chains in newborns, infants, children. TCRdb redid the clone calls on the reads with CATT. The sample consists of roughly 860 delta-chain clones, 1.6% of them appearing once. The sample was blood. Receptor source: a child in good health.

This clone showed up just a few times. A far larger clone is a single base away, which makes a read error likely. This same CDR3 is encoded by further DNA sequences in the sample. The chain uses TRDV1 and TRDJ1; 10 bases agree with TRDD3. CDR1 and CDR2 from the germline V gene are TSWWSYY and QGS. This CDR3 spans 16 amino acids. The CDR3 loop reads CALGDSRGGDTDKLIF. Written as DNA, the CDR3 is TGTGCCCTTGGGGACTCCCGAGGGGGGGATACGGATAAACTCATCTTT.

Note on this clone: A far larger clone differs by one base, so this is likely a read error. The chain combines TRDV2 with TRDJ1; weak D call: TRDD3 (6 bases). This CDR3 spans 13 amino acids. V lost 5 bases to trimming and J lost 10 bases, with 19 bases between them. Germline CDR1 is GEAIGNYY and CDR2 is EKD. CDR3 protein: CACGALGASGLIF. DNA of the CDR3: TGTGCCTGTGGCGCGTTGGGGGCCTCCGGACTCATCTTT.

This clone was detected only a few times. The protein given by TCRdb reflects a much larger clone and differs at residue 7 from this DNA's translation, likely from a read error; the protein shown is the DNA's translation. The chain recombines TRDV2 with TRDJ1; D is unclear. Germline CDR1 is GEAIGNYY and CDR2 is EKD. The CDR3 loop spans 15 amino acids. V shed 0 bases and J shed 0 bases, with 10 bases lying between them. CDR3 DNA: TGTGCCTGTGACACCCTACCGCAGTACACCGATAAACTCATCTTT. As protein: CACDTLPQYTDKLIF.

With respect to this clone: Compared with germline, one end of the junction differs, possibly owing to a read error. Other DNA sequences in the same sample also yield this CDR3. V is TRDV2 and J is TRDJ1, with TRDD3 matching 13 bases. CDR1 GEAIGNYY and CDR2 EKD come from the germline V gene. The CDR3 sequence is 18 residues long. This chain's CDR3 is CACDLLSTGGYATDKPIF. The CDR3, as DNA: TGTGCCTGCGACCTTCTCAGTACTGGGGGATACGCGACCGATAAACCCATCTTT.

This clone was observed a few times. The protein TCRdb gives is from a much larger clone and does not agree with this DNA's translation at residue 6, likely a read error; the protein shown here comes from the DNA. CDR3 in DNA: TGTGCTCTTGGGGACACCCGAGGGGGGGATACGGATAAACTCATCTTT. Translation: CALGDTRGGDTDKLIF. The chain is built from TRDV1 and TRDJ1; 10 nucleotides match TRDD3. The germline V gene has CDR1 TSWWSYY and CDR2 QGS. The V segment lost 3 bases and the J segment 5 bases; nucleotides outside the gene matches: 9. The CDR3 length is 16 residues.

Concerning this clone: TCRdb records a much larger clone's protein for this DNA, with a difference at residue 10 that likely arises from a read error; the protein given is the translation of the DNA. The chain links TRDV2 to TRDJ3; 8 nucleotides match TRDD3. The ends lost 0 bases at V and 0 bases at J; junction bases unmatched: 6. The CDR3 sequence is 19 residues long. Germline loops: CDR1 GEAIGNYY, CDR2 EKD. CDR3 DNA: TGTGCCTGTGACACCGTCTGGGGGACCCGCTCCTGGGACACCCGACAGATGTTTTTC. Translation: CACDTVWGTRSWDTRQMFF.

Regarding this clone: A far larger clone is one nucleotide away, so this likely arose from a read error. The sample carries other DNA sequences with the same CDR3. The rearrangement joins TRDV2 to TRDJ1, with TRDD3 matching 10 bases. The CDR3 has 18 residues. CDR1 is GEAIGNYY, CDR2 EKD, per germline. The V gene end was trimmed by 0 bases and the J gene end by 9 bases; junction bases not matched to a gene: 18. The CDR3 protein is CACDTVSGGYDRTLQLIF. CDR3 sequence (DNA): TGTGCCTGTGACACCGTATCCGGGGGATACGATAGGACCCTCCAACTCATCTTT.

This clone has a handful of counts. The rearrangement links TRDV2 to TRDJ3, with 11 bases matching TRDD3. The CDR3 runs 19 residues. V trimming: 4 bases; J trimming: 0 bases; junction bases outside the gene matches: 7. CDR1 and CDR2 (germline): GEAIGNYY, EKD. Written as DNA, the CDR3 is TGTGCCTGTGATCTCGTACTGGGGGATAGCTCCTGGGACACCCGACAGATGTTTTTC. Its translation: CACDLVLGDSSWDTRQMFF.

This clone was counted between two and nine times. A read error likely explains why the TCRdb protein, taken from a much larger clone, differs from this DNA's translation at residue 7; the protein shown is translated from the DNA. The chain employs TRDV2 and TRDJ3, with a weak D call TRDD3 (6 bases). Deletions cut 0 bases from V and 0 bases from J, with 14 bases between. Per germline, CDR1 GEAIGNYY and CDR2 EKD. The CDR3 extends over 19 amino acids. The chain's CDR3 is CACDTVRGTSSWDTRQMFF. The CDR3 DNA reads TGTGCCTGTGACACCGTCCGGGGGACCAGCTCCTGGGACACCCGACAGATGTTTTTC.

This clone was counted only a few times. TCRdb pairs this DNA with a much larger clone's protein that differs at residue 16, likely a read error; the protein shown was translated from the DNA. The CDR3 bases are TGTGCCTGTGACAAACTGGGGGACCGGGGGAACACCGATAAACTCACCTTT. It codes for CACDKLGDRGNTDKLTF. V is TRDV2 and J is TRDJ1; 9 bases align to TRDD3. The V gene's germline CDR1 is GEAIGNYY and CDR2 EKD. The CDR3 has 17 residues.

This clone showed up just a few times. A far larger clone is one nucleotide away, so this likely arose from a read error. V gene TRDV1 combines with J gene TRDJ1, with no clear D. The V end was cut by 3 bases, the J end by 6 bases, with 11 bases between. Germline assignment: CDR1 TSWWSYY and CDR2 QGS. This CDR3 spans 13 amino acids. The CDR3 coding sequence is TGTGCTCTTGGGGACCCGCGCCCGAATAAACTCATCTTT. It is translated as CALGDPRPNKLIF.

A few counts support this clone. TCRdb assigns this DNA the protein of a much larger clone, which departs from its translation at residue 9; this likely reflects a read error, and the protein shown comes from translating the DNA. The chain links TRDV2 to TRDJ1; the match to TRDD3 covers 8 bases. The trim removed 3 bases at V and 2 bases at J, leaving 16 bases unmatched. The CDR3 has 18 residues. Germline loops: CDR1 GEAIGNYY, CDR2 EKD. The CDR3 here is CACDLLSTVGYATDKLIF. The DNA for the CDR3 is TGTGCCTGTGACCTTCTCAGTACTGTGGGATACGCGACCGATAAACTCATCTTT.

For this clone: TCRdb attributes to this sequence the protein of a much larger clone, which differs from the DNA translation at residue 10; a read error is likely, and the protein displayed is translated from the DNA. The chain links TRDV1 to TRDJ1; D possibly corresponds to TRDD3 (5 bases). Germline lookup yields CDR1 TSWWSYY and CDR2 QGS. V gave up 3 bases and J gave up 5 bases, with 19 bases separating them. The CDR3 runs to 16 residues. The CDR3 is CALGDSRGGGTDKLIF. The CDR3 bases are TGTGCTCTTGGGGACTCCCGAGGGGGGGGTACGGATAAACTCATCTTT.

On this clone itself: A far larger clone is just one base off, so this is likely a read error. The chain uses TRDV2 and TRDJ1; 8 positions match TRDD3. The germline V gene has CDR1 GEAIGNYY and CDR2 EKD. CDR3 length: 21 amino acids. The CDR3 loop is CACDTVAPSLLGALYTDKPIF. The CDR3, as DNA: TGTGCCTGTGACACCGTCGCCCCTTCTTTACTGGGGGCCCTCTACACCGATAAACCCATCTTT.

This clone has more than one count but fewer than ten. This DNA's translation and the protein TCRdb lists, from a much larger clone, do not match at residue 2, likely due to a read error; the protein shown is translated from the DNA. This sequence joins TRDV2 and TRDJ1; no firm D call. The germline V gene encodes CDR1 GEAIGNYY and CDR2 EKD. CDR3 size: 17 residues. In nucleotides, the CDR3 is TGTTCCTGTGACACCGTAAGCTCTAAGAGGGAGGACGATAAACTCATCTTT. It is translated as CSCDTVSSKREDDKLIF.

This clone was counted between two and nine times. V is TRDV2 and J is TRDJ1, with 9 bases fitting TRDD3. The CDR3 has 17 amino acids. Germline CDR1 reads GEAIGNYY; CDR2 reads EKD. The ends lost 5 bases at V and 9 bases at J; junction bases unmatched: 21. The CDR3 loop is CACGGLYWGSPRGELIF. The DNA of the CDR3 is TGTGCCTGTGGCGGACTATACTGGGGGAGCCCCCGGGGGGAACTCATCTTT.